This record covers a single TCR beta chain. This clonotype occurred a few times. The antigen this receptor binds is unknown. No per-base quality is available; no much larger clone lies one base away. The method behind the library was 5' RACE. The sequencer listed for this sample is Illumina HiSeq 2500. A second PCR of 7 to 11 cycles was performed with a sample-barcoded 5' primer and a J-beta primer mix. A template-switch 5' adaptor carrying 12 random nucleotides introduced a unique molecular identifier onto each TCR beta cDNA molecule. Each sample yielded at least 2.5 million CDR3-containing paired-end reads. First-strand cDNA synthesis was performed from all RNA using the Mint cDNA synthesis kit, with priming by a TRBC-specific oligonucleotide. Following uracil-DNA glycosylase treatment, all cDNA underwent a first 18-cycle PCR with the universal primers M1SS and BC2_uni_R. The paper's processing steps were these. For normalization, 1 million high-quality reads, each with a distinct molecular identifier, were randomly selected from each sample. Instead of being binned into consensus sequences, reads that shared molecular identifiers were thrown out. CDR3 identification, clonotype clustering and error correction used MiTCR with a Q25 quality threshold and the strictest error-elimination algorithm. Lower-bound total TCR beta diversity was estimated with a nonparametric unseen species model using Euler transformation. Starting from the raw public reads, TCRdb applied fastp trimming at Q25, assembled clones with MiXCR and retained in-frame beta chains. When rows share a CDR3 protein, they turn into one entry using the most common DNA and genes. Here the V and J calls rest on TCRdb's processing, not on the authors' analysis. Here the sample has roughly 570,000 distinct CDR3 sequences; 27% occur a single time. The top ten clonotypes cover under 20% of the sample.

The data stem from a study of blood T cells in healthy people across ages (dated by TCRdb to between 2015 and 2016). Background for the entire study: In model experiments, template switching captured roughly one uniquely barcoded TCR beta cDNA molecule for every two T cells. To track age-related changes in TCR beta repertoire diversity, the study relied on deep sequencing normalized with unique cDNA molecular identifiers. Donors were grouped into four age groups: young (average approximately 16 years), middle-aged (less than 40), aged (roughly 62) and long-lived (about 89). To avoid experimental bias, donors of different ages were distributed randomly across sequencing lanes. The study analyzed two additional independent replicas of 1 million unique cDNA reads from the same blood draw for two donors, one aged 18 to 29 and one aged 80 or older.

Study-level results and caveats: Estimates of total diversity based on one million sequenced T cells were regarded as lower bounds and as underestimates. There was a strong correlation between observed TCR beta diversity and the percentage of naive T cells measured by flow cytometry. Because the CMV infection status of the donors was unknown, age-related changes in expanded clonotypes may potentially have been confounded. Conclusive comparison of naive and antigen-experienced compartments was prevented by the profiling of bulk unsorted PBMCs. As age increased, observed TCR beta diversity per million T cells dropped in a roughly linear way, and a significant reduction was already evident by age 40. Compared with the aged group, the long-lived group had more naive CD4+ T cells, fewer expanded clones and increased TCR diversity, suggesting age selection.

The 40 or so donors, aged about 6 to 95 years, were systemically healthy Caucasian individuals from Russia. Each donor gave 8 to 10 milliliters of peripheral blood, collected into EDTA-treated Vacutainer tubes. Ficoll-Paque density-gradient centrifugation was used to isolate PBMCs, with at least 6.5 million per sample. Trizol reagent was used to extract total RNA from the PBMCs, yielding at least 5 micrograms per sample. For every donor, an aliquot of PBMCs went through flow cytometry to measure the percentages of naive CD45RAhigh/CD27high T cells. The CDR3 runs 11 residues from the cysteine to the phenylalanine. Only the CDR3 DNA stays, 33 bases, in frame from base 1. The junction shows trimming of 3 bases on V and 12 bases on J, plus 12 bases between the germline ends.

This chain is built from TRBV12-3 or TRBV12-4 and TRBJ2-7; a weak D assignment points to TRBD2 (5 bases agree). This receptor was taken from a woman aged 70-85 years in good health. Sequencing used blood. The nucleotide sequence reads TGTGCCAGCAGTTTTGGGAGCCACCTGTACTTC. Its protein reads: CASSFGSHLYF.